These T cell receptor beta chains were read from a single sample in a study of T cells after yellow fever vaccination. TCRdb re-called the 5' RACE reads with MiXCR, one entry per CDR3 protein. The sample lists 120,000 or so distinct CDR3 sequences, around 15% occurring once. The sequencing used CD8+ T cells sorted from PBMCs, collected 5 days after the yellow fever booster vaccination. These receptors originate from a man aged 18 to 35 who received the YFV17D yellow fever vaccine. Both conserved end residues are part of each CDR3. The D gene is left open where the match is weak. Clone size is given for some rows only: seen once, a few or many times, or a class if the clone is expanded.

clone_size,j_call,d_call,v_call,cdr3_aa,cdr3_nt
few,TRBJ2-7,NA,TRBV5-1,CASSFVISGEQYF,TGCGCCAGCAGCTTCGTTATTAGCGGCGAGCAGTACTTC
NA,TRBJ1-5,NA,TRBV4-3,CASSQDSGEYQPQHF,TGCGCCAGCAGCCAAGATTCCGGAGAGTATCAGCCCCAGCATTTT
NA,TRBJ1-1,NA,TRBV7-9,CASSPPERGVNTEAFF,TGTGCCAGCAGCCCGCCAGAGAGGGGGGTGAACACTGAAGCTTTCTTT
few,TRBJ2-1,NA,TRBV20-1,CSATGAGVGYNEQFF,TGCAGTGCCACCGGGGCAGGGGTGGGCTACAATGAGCAGTTCTTC
NA,TRBJ1-4,TRBD1,TRBV7-9,CASSPPGATGFEKLFF,TGTGCCAGCAGCCCCCCCGGGGCGACAGGGTTTGAAAAACTGTTTTTT
few,TRBJ2-2,TRBD2,TRBV10-3,CAISASGGQNIGELFF,TGTGCCATCAGCGCGAGCGGGGGCCAGAACATCGGGGAGCTGTTTTTT
NA,TRBJ2-5,NA,TRBV7-9,CASSFGVAETQYF,TGTGCCAGCAGCTTCGGGGTCGCGGAGACCCAGTACTTC
NA,TRBJ2-1,TRBD2,TRBV4-1,CASSHRLAANNEQFF,TGCGCCAGCAGCCACAGACTAGCGGCGAACAATGAGCAGTTCTTC
few,TRBJ1-1,TRBD1,TRBV14,CASSQGGGWTEAFF,TGTGCCAGCAGCCAAGGAGGGGGCTGGACTGAAGCTTTCTTT
few,TRBJ2-3,TRBD2,TRBV12-3/TRBV12-4,CASRRGITDTQYF,TGTGCCAGCAGGCGGGGGATCACAGATACGCAGTATTTT
NA,TRBJ2-1,NA,TRBV29-1,CSGVGSRERFF,TGCAGCGGCGTGGGGTCGAGGGAACGGTTCTTC
NA,TRBJ1-2,NA,TRBV11-1,CASSFRPDNVNYGYTF,TGTGCCAGCAGCTTCAGGCCAGACAACGTTAACTATGGCTACACCTTC
many,TRBJ2-1,TRBD2,TRBV7-9,CASSSTSGYSNEQFF,TGTGCCAGCAGTTCTACTAGCGGATATTCCAATGAGCAGTTCTTC